This T cell receptor (beta chain) emerged from a study of PD-1 blockade in classical Hodgkin lymphoma. Libraries were prepared by immunoSEQ multiplex PCR; TCRdb keeps only in-frame clonotypes and omits some of them. The sample yields roughly 97,000 clones, roughly 84% seen once. Study observations and caveats: Exclusion was the outcome for patients who began nivolumab under 1 year after ASCT.

Details on this clone: The antigen remains unidentified.

V lost 3 bases and J lost 3; bases outside the gene matches: 6. CDR3 length: 15 residues. Germline loops: CDR1 SGDLS, CDR2 YYNGEE. Every patient had relapsed following autologous stem cell transplantation, and cohorts differed in brentuximab vedotin exposure. The V gene is TRBV9, the J gene TRBJ1-2, with 9 bases lining up with TRBD1. The TCR was taken from a human donor with classical Hodgkin lymphoma. The sequencing here drew on peripheral blood mononuclear cells (PBMCs), taken at baseline. The chain's CDR3 is CASSAGTGNYYGYTF. CDR3 sequence (DNA): TGTGCCAGCAGCGCCGGGACAGGGAATTACTATGGCTACACCTTC. The whole variable domain, filled in from reference TRBV9 and TRBJ1-2, reads DSGVTQTPKHLITATGQRVTLRCSPRSGDLSVYWYQQSLDQGLQFLIQYYNGEERAKGNILERFSAQQFPDLHSELNLSSLELGDSALYFCASSAGTGNYYGYTFGSGTRLTVV.